This T cell receptor (beta chain) was recovered during a study of blood T cells in healthy people across ages. General observations from the study: With age, beta diversity per million T cells declined roughly linearly, significantly by 30 to 40.

CDR1 SGHDN and CDR2 FVKESK come from the germline V gene. The CDR3 sequence is 16 residues long. A note on this clonotype: Its antigen is undetermined.

The use of a sample-barcoded 5' primer and a J-beta primer mix characterized a second PCR of about 7 to 12 cycles. TCRdb redid the calling of the 5' RACE reads with MiXCR, one entry per CDR3 protein. This table has hundreds of thousands of distinct CDR3 sequences, about 56% appearing once. The rearrangement links TRBV14 to TRBJ2-5; TRBD1 matches 9 bases. The closer fit of TRBJ2-7 to the DNA end suggests the J call may be wrong. The clonotype comes from a man aged 40-49 years in good health. Sequencing input: blood. As DNA, the CDR3 is TGTGCCAGCAGCCAGGTATTCGGGACAGGGACGGACGAGCAGTACTTC. Encoded protein: CASSQVFGTGTDEQYF.